A single sample gave rise to the 10 T cell receptor beta chains below, sequenced in a study of T-cell reconstitution after alpha-beta-depleted transplantation in children. During its preparation, the TCRbeta library received unique molecular identifiers. TCRdb passed the PCR reads through MiXCR, listing each CDR3 protein once. The sample records 500,000 to 650,000 distinct CDR3 sequences, 11% being singletons. The sequencing here drew on PBMCs, mostly from graft donor cells, taken 180 days after TCRalphabeta/CD19-depleted stem cell transplant. The source of these receptors is a female patient aged 2 to 10 who had a stem cell transplant for aplastic anemia, so the T cells may come from the graft donor.

There are a few counts of this clonotype. The chain couples TRBV27 to TRBJ2-7; possibly TRBD1 for D (6 bases). V lost 7 bases and J 1 base, leaving 17 bases between the germline ends. CDR3 size: 15 residues. Germline CDR1 MNHEY, CDR2 SMNVEV (reference sequence). The CDR3 sequence: CASTSGRGKSYEQYV. The CDR3 DNA is TGTGCCAGCACCTCTGGCAGGGGCAAATCCTACGAGCAGTACGTC.

This clonotype was counted between two and nine times. The CDR3 here is CSARDPDSYEQYV. The CDR3 region has the DNA TGCAGTGCTAGAGATCCGGACTCCTACGAGCAGTACGTC. The gene calls are TRBV20-1 and TRBJ2-7; D not resolved. Germline V gene data show CDR1 as DFQATT and CDR2 as SNEGSKA (reference sequence). The CDR3 contains 13 residues. V lost 0 bases and J lost 0, with 6 bases in between.

This clonotype was recorded many times. The gene calls are TRBV4-1 and TRBJ2-1; 13 bases match TRBD2. Germline lookup yields CDR1 MGHRA and CDR2 YSYEKL. The CDR3 covers 15 residues. With V trimmed by 4 bases and J by 9 bases, 6 bases remained unmatched. CDR3 nucleotides: TGCGCCAGCAGCCCCGGACTAGCGGGAGCGCGTGAGCAGTTCTTC. Translation: CASSPGLAGAREQFF.

Only a few counts were recorded for this clonotype. The chain carries TRBV20-1 and TRBJ2-1; TRBD1 or TRBD2 may be the D gene (5 bases each). The CDR3 has 15 amino acids. Germline CDR1 reads DFQATT; CDR2 reads SNEGSKA (reference sequence). The V and J ends lost 1 base and 3 bases respectively, with 13 bases between them. As DNA, the CDR3 is TGCAGTGCTAGAGTCCGGGACCGCCTCTACAATGAGCAGTTCTTC. Encoded protein: CSARVRDRLYNEQFF.

This clonotype was observed a handful of times. The chain combines TRBV29-1 with TRBJ1-2, with D possibly TRBD1 on 6 matching bases. In germline, CDR1 is SQVTM, CDR2 ANQGSEA. Trimming shortened V by 7 bases and J by 7 bases, and 19 bases separated the two germline ends. The CDR3 extends over 13 amino acids. The CDR3 reads CSATFGGQTGYTF. In DNA form, the CDR3 reads TGCAGCGCCACCTTCGGGGGGCAGACTGGCTACACCTTC.

This clonotype was detected a few times. One end of the junction does not line up with germline, which may come from a read error. The rearrangement uses TRBV20-1 and TRBJ1-1, with D possibly matching TRBD1 (6 bases). This CDR3 spans 12 amino acids. The V gene's germline CDR1 is DFQATT and CDR2 SNEGSKA (reference sequence). Here the CDR3 reads CSGRGGNTEAFF. The CDR3 DNA sequence: TGCAGTGGTAGAGGGGGGAACACTGAAGCTTTCTTT.

The chain joins TRBV7-3 to TRBJ2-2; a weak D match, TRBD2 (5 bases). V was shortened by 2 bases and J by 1 base, with 14 bases between the two germline ends. CDR3 length: 17 amino acids. CDR1 and CDR2 from the germline V gene are SGHTA and FQGTGA. The CDR3 DNA reads TGTGCCAGCAGCTTAGGAGGTGGGAGAGTGAACACCGGGGAGCTGTTTTTT. Its translation is CASSLGGGRVNTGELFF. The variable domain in full, completed from reference TRBV7-3 and TRBJ2-2, reads GAGVSQTPSNKVTEKGKYVELRCDPISGHTALYWYRQSLGQGPEFLIYFQGTGAADDSGLPNDRFFAVRPEGSVSTLKIQRTERGDSAVYLCASSLGGGRVNTGELFFGEGSRLTVL.

The genes are TRBV7-1 and TRBJ1-2; tentatively, D is TRBD1 (5 bases). TRBV7-1 is recorded as an ORF, its role being uncertain. V was trimmed by 9 bases and J by 4 bases, leaving 18 bases between them. The CDR3 spans 14 residues. The CDR3 spells CARSPGLACYGYTF. CDR3 coding DNA: TGTGCCAGGAGCCCAGGGCTCGCCTGCTATGGCTACACCTTC.

The chain combines TRBV7-6 with TRBJ2-3; either TRBD1 or TRBD2 may supply D (5 bases each). V gave up 5 bases and J gave up 4 bases, with 22 bases separating them. This CDR3 comprises 17 residues. Germline V gene lookup returns CDR1 SGHVS and CDR2 FNYEAQ. CDR3 in amino acids: CASSPSPGLGLSDTQYF. CDR3 sequence (DNA): TGTGCCAGCAGCCCTTCTCCGGGGCTGGGTCTATCAGATACGCAGTATTTT.

The rearrangement uses TRBV9 and TRBJ1-3; 10 bases are a match to TRBD1. The junction had 5 bases not matched to a gene; V was cut back by 1 base and J by 4 bases. Germline CDR1 and CDR2: SGDLS and YYNGEE. This CDR3 spans 16 amino acids. The CDR3, as DNA: TGTGCCAGCAGCGTAAAGGGACAGGGGCCCGGAAACACCATATATTTT. Its translation: CASSVKGQGPGNTIYF.